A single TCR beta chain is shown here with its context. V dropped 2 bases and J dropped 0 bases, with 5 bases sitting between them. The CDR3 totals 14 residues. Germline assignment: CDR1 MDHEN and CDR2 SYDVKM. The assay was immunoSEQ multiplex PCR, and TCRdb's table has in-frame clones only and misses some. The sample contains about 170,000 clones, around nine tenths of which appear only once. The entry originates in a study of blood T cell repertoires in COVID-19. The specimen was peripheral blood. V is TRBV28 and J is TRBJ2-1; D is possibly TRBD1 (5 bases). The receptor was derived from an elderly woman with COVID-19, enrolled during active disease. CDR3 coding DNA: TGTGCCAGCAGTTTAGACAGCTCCTACAATGAGCAGTTCTTC. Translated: CASSLDSSYNEQFF.